This T cell receptor (beta chain) was sequenced during a study of shared T cell receptors in the human thymus. Data came from immunoSEQ multiplex PCR; TCRdb stores just in-frame clones and leaves some out. The sample holds 630,000 or so clones, around 87% seen once. CDR1 is GTSNPN and CDR2 is SVGIG in the germline V gene (reference sequence). CDR3 length: 15 residues. Deletions cut 5 bases from V and 2 bases from J, with 16 bases between. The data also belong to a second study, concerning human thymus T cells. That report notes: Those donating were healthy Finnish infants in corrective surgery for congenital heart defects. Obtained as resections during corrective heart surgery, the thymus tissue was then studied. Biased V and J segment usage appeared in thymus and peripheral blood. Related research examined unrelated individuals and reported that their thymic repertoires overlapped highly.

This receptor was obtained from a boy in the first two years of life with a congenital heart defect. Sequencing was carried out using thymocytes. V and J are TRBV30 and TRBJ1-3; D is possibly TRBD1 (5 bases). CDR3 loop: CAWGAGPQPGNTIYF. The CDR3 nucleotides read TGTGCCTGGGGGGCGGGGCCCCAGCCTGGAAACACCATATATTTT.